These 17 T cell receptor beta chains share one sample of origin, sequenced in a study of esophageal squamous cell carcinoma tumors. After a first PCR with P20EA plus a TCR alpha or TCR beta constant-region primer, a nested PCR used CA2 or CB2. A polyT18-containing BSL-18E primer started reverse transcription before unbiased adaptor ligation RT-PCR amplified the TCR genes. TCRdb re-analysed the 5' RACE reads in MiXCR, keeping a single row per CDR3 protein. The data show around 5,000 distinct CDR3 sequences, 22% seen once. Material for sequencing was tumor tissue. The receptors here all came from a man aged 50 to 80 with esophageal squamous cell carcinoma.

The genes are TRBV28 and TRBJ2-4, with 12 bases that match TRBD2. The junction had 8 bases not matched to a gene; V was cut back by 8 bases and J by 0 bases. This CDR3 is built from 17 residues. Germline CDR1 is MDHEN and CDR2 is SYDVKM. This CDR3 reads CASRGLAGPLAKNIQYF. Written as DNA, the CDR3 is TGTGCCAGCCGCGGACTAGCGGGGCCCTTAGCCAAAAACATTCAGTACTTC.

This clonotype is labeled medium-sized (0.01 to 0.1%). The CDR3 DNA reads TGTGCCAGCAGTCCGACAGGGGGCTATGGCTACACCTTC. It yields the protein CASSPTGGYGYTF. V is TRBV12-3 or TRBV12-4 and J is TRBJ1-2; 9 nucleotides align to TRBD1. CDR3 length: 13 residues. The J segment lost 4 bases and the V segment lost 5 bases, leaving 2 bases of the junction unmatched.

Here the CDR3 reads CASSDQPPRSYEQYF. The CDR3 nucleotides are TGTGCCAGCAGTGATCAGCCCCCACGCTCCTACGAGCAGTACTTC. This sequence joins TRBV2 and TRBJ2-7; D gene unclear. V lost 3 bases, J lost 0 bases, and 12 bases lay in between. The germline V gene encodes CDR1 SNHLY and CDR2 FYNNEI. CDR3 length: 15 amino acids.

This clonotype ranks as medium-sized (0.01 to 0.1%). This chain's CDR3 is CASSQDRGFHYGYTF. The DNA for the CDR3 is TGCGCCAGCAGCCAAGATCGAGGATTCCACTATGGCTACACCTTC. This chain connects TRBV4-1 to TRBJ1-2; D call uncertain. V lost 0 bases and J 3 bases, leaving 11 bases between the germline ends. Germline V lookup: CDR1 MGHRA, CDR2 YSYEKL. CDR3 size: 15 residues.

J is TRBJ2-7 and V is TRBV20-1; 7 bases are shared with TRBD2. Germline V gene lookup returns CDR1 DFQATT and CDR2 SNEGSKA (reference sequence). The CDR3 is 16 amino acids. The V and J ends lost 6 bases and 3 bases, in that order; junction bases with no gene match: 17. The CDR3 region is CSASPGLLAGHYEQYF. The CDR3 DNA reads TGCAGTGCGTCCCCAGGGTTGTTAGCGGGCCACTACGAGCAGTACTTC.

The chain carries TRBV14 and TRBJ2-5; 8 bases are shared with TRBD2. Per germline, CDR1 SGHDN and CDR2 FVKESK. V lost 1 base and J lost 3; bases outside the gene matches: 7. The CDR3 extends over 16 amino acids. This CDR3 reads CASSQGASGSEETQYF. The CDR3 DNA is TGTGCCAGCAGCCAAGGTGCCAGCGGGAGCGAAGAGACCCAGTACTTC.

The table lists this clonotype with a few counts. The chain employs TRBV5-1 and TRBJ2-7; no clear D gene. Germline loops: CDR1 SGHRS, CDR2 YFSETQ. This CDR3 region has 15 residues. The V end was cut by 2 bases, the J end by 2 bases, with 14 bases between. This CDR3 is CASSLLHVKTYEQYF. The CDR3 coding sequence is TGCGCCAGCAGCTTACTCCACGTGAAGACCTACGAGCAGTACTTC.

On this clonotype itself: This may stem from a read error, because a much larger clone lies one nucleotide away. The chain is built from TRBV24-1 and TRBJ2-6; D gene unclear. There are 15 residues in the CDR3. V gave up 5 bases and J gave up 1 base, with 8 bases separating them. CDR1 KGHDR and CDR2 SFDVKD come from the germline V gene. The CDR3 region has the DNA TGTGCCACCAGTGCCATCGGTTCTGGGGCCAACGTCCTGACTTTC. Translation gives CATSAIGSGANVLTF.

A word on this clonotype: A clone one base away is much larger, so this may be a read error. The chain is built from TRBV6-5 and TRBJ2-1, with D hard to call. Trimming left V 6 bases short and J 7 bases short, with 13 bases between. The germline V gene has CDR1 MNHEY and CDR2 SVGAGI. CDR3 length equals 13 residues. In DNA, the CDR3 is TGTGCCAGCAGGACCTTTGTGAGGAATGAGCAGTTCTTC. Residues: CASRTFVRNEQFF.

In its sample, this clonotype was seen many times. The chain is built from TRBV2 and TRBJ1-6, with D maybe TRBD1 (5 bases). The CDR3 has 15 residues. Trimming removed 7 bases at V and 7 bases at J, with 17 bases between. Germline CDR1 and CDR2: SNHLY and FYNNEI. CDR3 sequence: CASISAGTENSPLHF. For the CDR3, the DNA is TGTGCCAGCATCTCTGCTGGGACGGAAAATTCACCCCTCCACTTT.

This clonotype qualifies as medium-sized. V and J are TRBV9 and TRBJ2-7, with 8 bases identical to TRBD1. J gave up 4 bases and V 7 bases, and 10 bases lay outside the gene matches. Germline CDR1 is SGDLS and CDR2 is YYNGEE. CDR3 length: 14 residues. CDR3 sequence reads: CASHPGTGIYEQYF. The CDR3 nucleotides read TGTGCCAGCCACCCCGGGACAGGAATTTACGAGCAGTACTTC.

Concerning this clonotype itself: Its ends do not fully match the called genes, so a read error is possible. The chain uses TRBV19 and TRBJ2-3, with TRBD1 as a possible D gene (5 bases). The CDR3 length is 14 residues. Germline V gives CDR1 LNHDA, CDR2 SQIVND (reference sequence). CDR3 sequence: CASASKGWADMQYF. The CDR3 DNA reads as TGTGCCAGCGCCTCGAAGGGGTGGGCAGATATGCAGTATTTT.

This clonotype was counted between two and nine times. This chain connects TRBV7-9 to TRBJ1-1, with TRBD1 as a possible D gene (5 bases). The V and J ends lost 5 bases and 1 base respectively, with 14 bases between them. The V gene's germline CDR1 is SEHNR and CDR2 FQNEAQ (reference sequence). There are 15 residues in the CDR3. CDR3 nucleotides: TGTGCCAGCAGCCCTGACCGCCAGGGGAACACTGAAGCTTTCTTT. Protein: CASSPDRQGNTEAFF.

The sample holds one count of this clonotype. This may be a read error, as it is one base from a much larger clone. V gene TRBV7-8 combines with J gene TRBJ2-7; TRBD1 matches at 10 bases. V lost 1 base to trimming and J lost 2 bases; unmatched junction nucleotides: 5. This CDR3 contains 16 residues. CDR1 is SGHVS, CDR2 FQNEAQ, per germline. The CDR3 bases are TGTGCCAGCAGCTTAGGTTGGACAGGGGGGACCTACGAGCAGTACTTC. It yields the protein CASSLGWTGGTYEQYF.

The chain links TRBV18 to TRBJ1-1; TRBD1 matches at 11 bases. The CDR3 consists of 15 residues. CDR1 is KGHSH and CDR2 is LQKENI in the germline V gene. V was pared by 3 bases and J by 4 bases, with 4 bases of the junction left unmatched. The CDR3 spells CASSPGQGAGTEAFF. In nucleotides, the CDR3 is TGTGCCAGCTCACCTGGACAGGGGGCGGGCACTGAAGCTTTCTTT.

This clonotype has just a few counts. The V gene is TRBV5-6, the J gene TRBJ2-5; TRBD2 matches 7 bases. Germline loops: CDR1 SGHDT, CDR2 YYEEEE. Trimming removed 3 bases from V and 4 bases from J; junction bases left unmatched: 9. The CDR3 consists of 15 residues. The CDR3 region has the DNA TGTGCCAGCAGCTACCTAGAGGGAGGGCGAGAGACCCAGTACTTC. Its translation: CASSYLEGGRETQYF.

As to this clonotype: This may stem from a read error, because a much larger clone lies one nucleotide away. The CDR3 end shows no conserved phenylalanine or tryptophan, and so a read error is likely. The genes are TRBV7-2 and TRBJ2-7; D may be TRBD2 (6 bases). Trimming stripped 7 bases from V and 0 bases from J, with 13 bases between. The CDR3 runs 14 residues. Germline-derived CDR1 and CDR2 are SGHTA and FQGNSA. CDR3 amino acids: CASMSLASSYEQYL. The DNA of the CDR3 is TGTGCCAGCATGAGCCTAGCGAGCTCCTACGAGCAGTACCTC.